The clone carrying this T cell receptor (beta chain) was observed once. What it binds is unknown. This sample is drawn from a study of beta chain features in type 1 diabetes. Regarding the study as a whole: Type 1 diabetes patients had moderately but significantly shorter TCRB CDR3s in all four CD4+ subsets. Patients with type 1 diabetes carried fewer insertions and had more deletions at their VDJ junctions. The naive, central memory and Treg TCRB repertoires looked more alike in patients than they did in healthy donors.

Cells sorted by CD45RO/CCR7/CD25/CD127/CD95/CD27 comprised CD4+ naive, central memory, regulatory and stem cell-like memory cells. The CDR3 contains 16 residues. The whole isolated RNA underwent reverse transcription, so sequencing captured expressed TCRB transcripts. Method: immunoSEQ multiplex PCR; TCRdb's copy keeps in-frame clones and lacks some. This table has over 40,000 clones, roughly 68% appearing once. This sequence was found in a woman younger than 30 with type 1 diabetes. Material: Tregs from blood. The chain combines TRBV21-1 with TRBJ2-5; no DNA check was done on the table's D call, TRBD2. TRBV21-1 constitutes a pseudogene. Here the CDR3 DNA reads TGTGCCAGCAGCAAAAACTTCGGGGTATGCCAAGAGACCCAGTACTTC. As protein: CASSKNFGVCQETQYF.